The T cell receptor beta chain described here comes from a study of blood T cell repertoires in COVID-19. At the level of the study: Collection of acute and convalescent COVID-19 samples took place in the United States, Italy and Spain.

Clones were sequenced by immunoSEQ multiplex PCR, and TCRdb holds only the in-frame ones, with some missing. Of about 130,000 clones in the sample, around 81% were seen once. The CDR3 has 13 residues. The V gene end was trimmed by 6 bases and the J gene end by 4 bases; junction bases not matched to a gene: 6. Germline-derived CDR1 and CDR2 are LNHNV and YYDKDF (reference sequence). The gene calls are TRBV15 and TRBJ2-7, with 7 bases matching TRBD2. Sequenced sample: peripheral blood. The receptor's source is a woman in her forties or fifties with acute or convalescent COVID-19. In DNA, the CDR3 is TGTGCCACCAGGGGGGGGACCCAGTACGAGCAGTACTTC. Translation: CATRGGTQYEQYF. The full variable domain, rest sourced from reference TRBV15 and TRBJ2-7, is DAMVIQNPRYQVTQFGKPVTLSCSQTLNHNVMYWYQQKSSQAPKLLFHYYDKDFNNEADTPDNFQSRRPNTSFCFLDIRSPGLGDTAMYLCATRGGTQYEQYFGPGTRLTVT.